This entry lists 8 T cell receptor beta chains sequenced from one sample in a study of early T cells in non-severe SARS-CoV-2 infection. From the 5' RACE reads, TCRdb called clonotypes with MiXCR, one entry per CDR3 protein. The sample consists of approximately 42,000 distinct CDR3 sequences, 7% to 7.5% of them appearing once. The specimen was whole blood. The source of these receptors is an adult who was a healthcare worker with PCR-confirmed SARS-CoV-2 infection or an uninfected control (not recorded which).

CDR3 bases: TGTGCCAGCAGCTTTGAACAGGTCACCGGGGAGCTGTTTTTT. Translated: CASSFEQVTGELFF. The rearrangement uses TRBV7-2 and TRBJ2-2; TRBD1 might be the D (5 bases). The CDR3 is 14 residues long. The germline gives CDR1 SGHTA, CDR2 FQGNSA. Trimming left V 3 bases short and J 4 bases short, with 9 bases between. The full variable domain, completed using reference TRBV7-2 and TRBJ2-2, is GAGVSQSPSNKVTEKGKDVELRCDPISGHTALYWYRQSLGQGLEFLIYFQGNSAPDKSGLPSDRFSAERTGGSVSTLTIQRTQQEDSAVYLCASSFEQVTGELFFGEGSRLTVL.

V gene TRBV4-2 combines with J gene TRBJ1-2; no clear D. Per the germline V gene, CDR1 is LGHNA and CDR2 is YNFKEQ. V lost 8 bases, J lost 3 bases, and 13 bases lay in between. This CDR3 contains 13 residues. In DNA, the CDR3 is TGTGCCAGCCGAAGGGAGGAAGACTATGGCTACACCTTC. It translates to CASRREEDYGYTF.

CDR3 nucleotides: TGTGCCAGCTCACCGAACAGGGGGTCGGCCTACGAGCAGTACTTC. Translation: CASSPNRGSAYEQYF. This chain connects TRBV18 to TRBJ2-7; 8 bases are a match to TRBD1. The CDR3 is 15 amino acids. Germline lookup yields CDR1 KGHSH and CDR2 LQKENI. V dropped 3 bases and J dropped 2; count of bases not matched to a gene: 6.

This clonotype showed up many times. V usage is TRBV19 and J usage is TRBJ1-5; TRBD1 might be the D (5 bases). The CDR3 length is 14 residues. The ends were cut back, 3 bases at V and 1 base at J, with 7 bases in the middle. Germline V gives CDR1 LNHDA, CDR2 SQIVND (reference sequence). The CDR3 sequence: CASSIQGSNQPQHF. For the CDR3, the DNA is TGTGCCAGTAGTATTCAGGGAAGCAATCAGCCCCAGCATTTT.

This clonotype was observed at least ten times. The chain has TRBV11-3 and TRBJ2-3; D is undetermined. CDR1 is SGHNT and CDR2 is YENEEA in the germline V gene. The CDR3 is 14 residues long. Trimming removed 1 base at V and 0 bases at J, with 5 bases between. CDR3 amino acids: CASSLAASTDTQYF. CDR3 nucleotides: TGTGCCAGCAGCTTAGCGGCTAGCACAGATACGCAGTATTTT.

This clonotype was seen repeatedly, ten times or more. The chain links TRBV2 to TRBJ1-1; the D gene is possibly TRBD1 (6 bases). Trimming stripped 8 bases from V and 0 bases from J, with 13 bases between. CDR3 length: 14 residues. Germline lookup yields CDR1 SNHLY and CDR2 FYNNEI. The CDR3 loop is CASATGLMNTEAFF. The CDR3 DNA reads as TGTGCCAGCGCGACAGGTCTAATGAACACTGAAGCTTTCTTT.

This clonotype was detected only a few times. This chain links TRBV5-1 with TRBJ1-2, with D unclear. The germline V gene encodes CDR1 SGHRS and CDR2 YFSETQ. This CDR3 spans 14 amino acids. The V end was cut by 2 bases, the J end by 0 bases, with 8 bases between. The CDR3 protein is CASSFQQANYGYTF. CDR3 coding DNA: TGCGCCAGCAGCTTTCAGCAAGCTAACTATGGCTACACCTTC. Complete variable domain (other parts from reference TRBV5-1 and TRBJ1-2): KAGVTQTPRYLIKTRGQQVTLSCSPISGHRSVSWYQQTPGQGLQFLFEYFSETQRNKGNFPGRFSGRQFSNSRSEMNVSTLELGDSALYLCASSFQQANYGYTFGSGTRLTVV.

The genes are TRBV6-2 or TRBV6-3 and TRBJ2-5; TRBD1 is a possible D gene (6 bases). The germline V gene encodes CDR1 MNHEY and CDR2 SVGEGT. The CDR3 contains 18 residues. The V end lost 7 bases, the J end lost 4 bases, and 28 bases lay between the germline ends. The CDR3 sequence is CASKPYYSRGSGPETQYF. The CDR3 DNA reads TGTGCCAGCAAACCCTACTACTCTAGGGGGTCGGGACCAGAGACCCAGTACTTC.